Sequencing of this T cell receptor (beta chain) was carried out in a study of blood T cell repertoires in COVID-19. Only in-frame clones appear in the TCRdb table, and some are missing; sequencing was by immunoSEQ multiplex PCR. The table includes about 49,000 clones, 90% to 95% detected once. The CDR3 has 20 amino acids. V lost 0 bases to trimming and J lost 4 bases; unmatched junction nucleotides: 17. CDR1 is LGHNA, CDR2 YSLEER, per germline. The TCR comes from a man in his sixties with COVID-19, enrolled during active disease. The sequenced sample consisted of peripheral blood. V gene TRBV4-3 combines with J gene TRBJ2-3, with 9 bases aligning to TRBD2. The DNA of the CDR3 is TGCGCCAGCAGCCAAGACTCCAACCCTTGGCTAGCGGGATTAGCAGATACGCAGTATTTT. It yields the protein CASSQDSNPWLAGLADTQYF.